This is a list of T cell receptor beta chains from one sample in a study of T cells in Graves' hyperthyroidism and ophthalmopathy. MiXCR was run by TCRdb on the multiplex PCR reads, yielding one entry per CDR3 protein. The data contain hundreds of thousands of distinct CDR3 sequences, 38% of them singletons. Sequencing used blood. The receptors come from a man between 18 and 35 years old with Graves' hyperthyroidism. CDR3s include the opening cysteine and the closing phenylalanine or tryptophan. The D gene is left open where the match is weak. A clone size is listed for some rows: how often the clone was seen (once, few, many), or a class if it is expanded.

clone_size j_call v_call d_call cdr3_nt cdr3_aa
few TRBJ2-1 TRBV25-1 . TGTGCCAGCAGTGAAGTGTACGGGGCCTACAATGAGCAGTTCTTC CASSEVYGAYNEQFF
few TRBJ2-7 TRBV2 TRBD1 TGTGCCAGAGGGGTCCGACAGGGGTCCTACGAGCAGTACTTC CARGVRQGSYEQYF
. TRBJ1-6 TRBV19 TRBD1 TGTGCCAGCGGGGACAGGGGAAATCCACCCCTCCACTTT CASGDRGNPPLHF
many TRBJ2-7 TRBV7-9 . TGTGCCAGCAGCCCCCGGGACTTCCTCTACGAGCAGTACTTC CASSPRDFLYEQYF
many TRBJ1-6 TRBV9 . TGTGCCAGCAGCCCTCAGGCCCCGGGGAACAATTCACCCCTCCACTTT CASSPQAPGNNSPLHF
few TRBJ1-1 TRBV6-1 . TGTGCCAGCAGTGAGGGAGGGGAGAACACTGAAGCTTTCTTT CASSEGGENTEAFF
. TRBJ2-7 TRBV20-1 TRBD2 TGCAGTGCTAATGGACTAGCGAGTAGCTCCTACGAGCAGTACTTC CSANGLASSSYEQYF
. TRBJ2-7 TRBV7-9 . TGTGCCAGCAGTGCGATAGGCGCGAGCTACGAGCAGTACTTC CASSAIGASYEQYF
many TRBJ1-1 TRBV2 . TGTGCCAGCAAAGGGGCGGACGGGTTCACTGAAGCTTTCTTT CASKGADGFTEAFF
. TRBJ2-5 TRBV10-3 TRBD1 TGTGCCATCAGTGGGACAGGCGAGCAAGAGACCCAGTACTTC CAISGTGEQETQYF
. TRBJ1-5 TRBV4-3 . TGCGCCAGCAGCCAAGATATCACATATAGCAATCAGCCCCAGCATTTT CASSQDITYSNQPQHF
. TRBJ1-1 TRBV20-1 TRBD1 TGCAGTGCTAGGCCTGGACAGGTCGAGGGAACTGAAGCTTTCTTT CSARPGQVEGTEAFF
. TRBJ2-7 TRBV7-2 TRBD2 TGCGCCAGCAGCCAAGGGCCCACGGGACTAGCGGGAGTCGAGCAGTACTTC CASSQGPTGLAGVEQYF
few TRBJ1-1 TRBV3-1 . TGTGCCAGCACCAACCGGGGGACGGGCACTGAAGCTTTCTTT CASTNRGTGTEAFF
. TRBJ1-1 TRBV29-1 . TGCAGCAGTTCGCCGGGACAACTGAACACTGAAGCTTTCTTT CSSSPGQLNTEAFF
many TRBJ2-2 TRBV7-3 . TGTGCCAGCAGCTTAAGTGTCACCGGGGAGCTGTTTTTT CASSLSVTGELFF
few TRBJ1-1 TRBV12-3/TRBV12-4 . TGTGCCAGCAGTACGTCTACAGGGAACACTGAAGCTTTCTTT CASSTSTGNTEAFF
many TRBJ2-2 TRBV25-1 . TGTGCCAGTCTGGGGGTCGCCGGGGAGCTGTTTTTT CASLGVAGELFF
few TRBJ2-7 TRBV15 TRBD1 TGTGCCACCAGCAGACCGGGGGGTAACCCGGGACAGGGAATGTACGAGCAGTACTTC CATSRPGGNPGQGMYEQYF
many TRBJ1-2 TRBV10-3 . TGTGCCATCAGTGAGCAGGGGAATTACGGCTACACCTTC CAISEQGNYGYTF
. TRBJ1-1 TRBV29-1 . TGCAGCGTTGAACAGGGAGCCAGGGCGGGAGTGAACACTGAAGCTTTCTTT CSVEQGARAGVNTEAFF
few TRBJ2-7 TRBV28 . TGTGCCAGCAGTTTATTGGGAGGCCCGCGTAAGTACTTC CASSLLGGPRKYF
. TRBJ1-4 TRBV2 TRBD1 TGTGCCAGCCAACCACCGGGACAGGGTAGCGGGAAACTGTTTTTT CASQPPGQGSGKLFF
once TRBJ2-3 TRBV20-1 TRBD2 TGCAGTGCTAGTGGGACTAGCGGAGAGGGGGATACGCAGTATTTT CSASGTSGEGDTQYF
. TRBJ2-6 TRBV20-1 TRBD1 TGCAGTAACACAGGGGGCGCTGGGGCCAACGTCCTGACTTTC CSNTGGAGANVLTF
. TRBJ2-2 TRBV27 . TGTGCCAGCAGCGTCACTCCTCGGGACGGGGAGCTGTTTTTT CASSVTPRDGELFF
few TRBJ2-5 TRBV5-1 TRBD2 TGCGCCAGCAGCCCTCCAACTAGCGGGGGGAAAGAGACCCAGTACTTC CASSPPTSGGKETQYF
many TRBJ2-2 TRBV14 . TGTGCCAGCAGCTTAGTTAACACCGGGGAGCTGTTTTTT CASSLVNTGELFF
. TRBJ1-4 TRBV19 TRBD1 TGTGCCAGTAGTACAGGACAGGGCCGGGAAAAACTGGTTTTT CASSTGQGREKLVF
many TRBJ1-2 TRBV2 . TGTGCCAGCAGTATGACATCACGAGGCTACACCTTC CASSMTSRGYTF
. TRBJ2-2 TRBV4-1 . TGCGCCAGCAGCCAAGAGGATATCGGGGAGCTGTTTTTT CASSQEDIGELFF
. TRBJ2-5 TRBV7-2 . TGTGCCAGCAGTTTAGTGGGGGGCGTGGAGACCCAGTACTTC CASSLVGGVETQYF
many TRBJ1-2 TRBV29-1 TRBD1 TGCAGCGCAGCGACAGGGAGCGATGGCTACACCTTC CSAATGSDGYTF
. TRBJ2-7 TRBV6-6 TRBD1 TGTGCCAGCAGTCCGGACAGGTCGAGCTCCTACGAGCAGTACTTC CASSPDRSSSYEQYF
. TRBJ2-3 TRBV7-9 . TGTGCCAGCCGCCCAGGTCGGACGCCGAGCACAGATACGCAGTATTTT CASRPGRTPSTDTQYF
once TRBJ1-5 TRBV5-4 . TGTGCCAGCAGCTTTGATGCGGGTAAGCCCCAGCATTTT CASSFDAGKPQHF
few TRBJ1-5 TRBV6-5 . TGTGCCAGCAGTTACCCTCAGCCCCAGCATTTT CASSYPQPQHF
once TRBJ2-7 TRBV7-2 TRBD1 TGTGCCAGCAGCTTGGGACAGCGGAGCTCCTACGAGCAGTACTTC CASSLGQRSSYEQYF
many TRBJ1-4 TRBV29-1 TRBD1 TGCAGCGTTGAGGGGACAGGTACTAATGAAAAACTGTTTTTT CSVEGTGTNEKLFF
many TRBJ2-2 TRBV19 . TGTGCCAGTGGGGCGGGGGCACTGAACACCGGGGAGCTGTTTTTT CASGAGALNTGELFF
many TRBJ1-5 TRBV9 . TGTGCCAGCAGCGGATCAGGTGACCATCAGCCCCAGCATTTT CASSGSGDHQPQHF
. TRBJ1-5 TRBV7-9 . . CASSPVGRGASEHF
. TRBJ2-7 TRBV9 . TGTGCCAGCCCCCCTAGCAACGAACCGACCTACGAGCAGTACTTC CASPPSNEPTYEQYF
many TRBJ2-5 TRBV24-1 . TGTGCCACCAGTGCGGCTGACCAGGAGACCCAGTACTTC CATSAADQETQYF
. TRBJ2-7 TRBV12-3/TRBV12-4 TRBD1 TGTGCCAGTGGGAGGGGACAGGGGGCACGGGAGCAGTACTTC CASGRGQGAREQYF
. TRBJ2-7 TRBV2 TRBD1 TGTGCCAGCAGTCGGGGACAGGGGGCTTCCTCCGAGCAGTACTTC CASSRGQGASSEQYF
. TRBJ1-5 TRBV28 TRBD1 TGTGCCAGCAGCTCGGACAGGGGCGTCCGTCAGCCCCAGCATTTT CASSSDRGVRQPQHF
many TRBJ2-7 TRBV7-9 . TGTGCCAGCAGCTTAAGTACCGAGGGATCCTACGAGCAGTACTTC CASSLSTEGSYEQYF
many TRBJ2-2 TRBV2 TRBD1 TGTGCCAGCAAAGGGACAGACAACACCGGGGAGCTGTTTTTT CASKGTDNTGELFF
many TRBJ1-1 TRBV9 . TGTGCCAGCAGCGTAGGACCCGACCTGAACACTGAAGCTTTCTTT CASSVGPDLNTEAFF
once TRBJ1-1 TRBV7-2 TRBD1 TGTGCCAGCAGCTTAAAAAAGGGGGGCAGGGGGCCGAACACTGAAGCTTTCTTT CASSLKKGGRGPNTEAFF
. TRBJ1-1 TRBV3-1 TRBD1 TGTGCCAGCCTGGACAGGGTAAGCCGGACTGAAGCTTTCTTT CASLDRVSRTEAFF
few TRBJ1-6 TRBV28 TRBD1 TGTGCCAGCAGCTCCGGGACAGGCGTAAATTCACCTCTCCACTTT CASSSGTGVNSPLHF
. TRBJ1-3 TRBV10-3 . TGTGCCAGTTCCAGCTCGAACTCTGGAAACACCATATATTTT CASSSSNSGNTIYF
many TRBJ2-5 TRBV29-1 . TGCAGCGTTGATATCCGTGGGATAGAGACCCAGTACTTC CSVDIRGIETQYF